Below are 16 T cell receptor beta chains sequenced from a single sample in a study of cytomegalovirus exposure and HLA in healthy donors. The PCR had 60 Vbeta and 13 Jbeta primers. The protocol was immunoSEQ multiplex PCR, while the TCRdb copy is restricted to in-frame clones and leaves out a portion. The table has about 180,000 clones, around 75% seen once. Sequenced material: PBMCs. The receptors were sampled from a female donor in good health and CMV-seronegative.

The chain carries TRBV28 and TRBJ1-2; D might be TRBD1 (5 bases). V lost 6 bases, J lost 1 base, and 21 bases lay in between. The CDR3 runs to 17 residues. Germline lookup yields CDR1 MDHEN and CDR2 SYDVKM. The CDR3 bases are TGTGCCAGCAGCCCATCCCTGGGGTTGGACAATAACTATGGCTACACCTTC. This codes for CASSPSLGLDNNYGYTF.

This rearrangement joins TRBV5-6 to TRBJ2-7; D possibly corresponds to TRBD2 (5 bases). This CDR3 has 15 amino acids. V was cut by 0 bases and J by 3 bases, with 13 bases left in between. Germline V gene sequence: CDR1 SGHDT, CDR2 YYEEEE. Here the CDR3 reads CASSLVASPHYEQYF. The CDR3 bases are TGTGCCAGCAGCTTGGTGGCTAGCCCCCACTACGAGCAGTACTTC.

CDR3 sequence (DNA): TGTGCCAGCAGCGTCAGCCGTACGGGGGATGGCTACACCTTC. It is translated as CASSVSRTGDGYTF. The rearrangement uses TRBV6-5 and TRBJ1-2, with a possible D match to TRBD1 (5 bases). The CDR3 contains 14 residues. Germline CDR1 and CDR2: MNHEY and SVGAGI. The ends were cut back, 6 bases at V and 6 bases at J, with 17 bases in the middle.

This clone was observed many times. The chain uses TRBV7-6 and TRBJ1-4; 7 bases are a match to TRBD1. V lost 2 bases, J lost 7 bases, and 7 bases stayed unmatched. Per germline, CDR1 SGHVS and CDR2 FNYEAQ. The CDR3 consists of 15 residues. Here the CDR3 reads CASSLKQGRGEKLFF. CDR3 sequence (DNA): TGTGCCAGCAGCTTAAAACAGGGGAGAGGTGAAAAACTGTTTTTT.

The sample holds one count of this clone. The rearrangement links TRBV7-2 to TRBJ2-5; 7 bases align to TRBD1. Trimming at V came to 0 bases and at J to 3 bases, leaving 7 bases not matched to a gene. Germline values: CDR1 SGHTA, CDR2 FQGNSA. CDR3 length: 16 residues. CDR3 loop: CASSLARTGSKETQYF. In DNA form, the CDR3 reads TGTGCCAGCAGCTTAGCGAGGACAGGTTCGAAAGAGACCCAGTACTTC.

The chain joins TRBV9 to TRBJ2-1; TRBD2 matches at 9 bases. V dropped 4 bases and J dropped 7; count of bases not matched to a gene: 9. CDR1 SGDLS and CDR2 YYNGEE come from the germline V gene. This CDR3 region has 15 residues. CDR3 loop: CASSPFPSGKNEQFF. The CDR3 DNA is TGTGCCAGCAGCCCCTTTCCTAGCGGGAAGAATGAGCAGTTCTTC.

This clone was detected only once. V is TRBV13 and J is TRBJ2-7; 7 bases line up with TRBD2. Trimming at V came to 2 bases and at J to 7 bases, leaving 14 bases not matched to a gene. CDR3 size: 16 residues. Germline CDR1 and CDR2: PRHDT and FYEKMQ (reference sequence). The CDR3: CASSLQVAGDLEEQYF. CDR3 DNA sequence: TGTGCCAGCAGCTTACAAGTAGCGGGTGACCTGGAGGAGCAGTACTTC.

J is TRBJ2-3 and V is TRBV6-5, with TRBD2 matching over 9 bases. There are 16 residues in the CDR3. Germline CDR1 and CDR2: MNHEY and SVGAGI. V was pared by 0 bases and J by 6 bases, with 7 bases of the junction left unmatched. The chain's CDR3 is CASSYSGGRARDTQYF. The CDR3 DNA sequence: TGTGCCAGCAGTTACTCGGGCGGGAGGGCCAGGGATACGCAGTATTTT.

This chain connects TRBV2 to TRBJ2-7; TRBD2 agrees at 8 bases. The CDR3 has 14 residues. Germline assignment: CDR1 SNHLY and CDR2 FYNNEI. Trimming removed 7 bases from V and 1 base from J; junction bases left unmatched: 6. The CDR3 DNA sequence: TGTGCCAGCAAGGAGACTAGCGCTTCCTACGAGCAGTACTTC. Protein: CASKETSASYEQYF.

This clone has only a few counts. The gene calls are TRBV4-3 and TRBJ1-2; D unclear. The CDR3 is 15 amino acids. Trimming removed 1 base from V and 5 bases from J, with 14 bases in between. The germline V gene encodes CDR1 LGHNA and CDR2 YSLEER. In DNA, the CDR3 is TGCGCCAGCAGCCAAGTGAGGAGGGCGGGGTATGGCTACACCTTC. It is translated as CASSQVRRAGYGYTF.

The gene calls are TRBV13 and TRBJ2-7; tentative D call: TRBD1 (6 bases). The CDR3 spans 17 residues. Germline CDR1 reads PRHDT; CDR2 reads FYEKMQ (reference sequence). The ends were cut back, 5 bases at V and 0 bases at J, with 20 bases in the middle. The CDR3 reads CASSPQGSRRASYEQYF. As DNA, the CDR3 is TGTGCCAGCAGCCCACAGGGATCGCGTCGGGCCTCCTACGAGCAGTACTTC.

The gene calls are TRBV27 and TRBJ2-5; tentatively, D is TRBD1 (5 bases). V lost 2 bases, J lost 4 bases, and 11 bases lay in between. The germline V gene encodes CDR1 MNHEY and CDR2 SMNVEV (reference sequence). There are 14 residues in the CDR3. In DNA form, the CDR3 reads TGTGCCAGCAGTTTACAGGGCCGGTCAGAGACCCAGTACTTC. Protein product: CASSLQGRSETQYF.

In its sample, this clone was seen once. The rearrangement links TRBV4-2 to TRBJ1-4, with TRBD1 matching over 8 bases. This CDR3 comprises 15 residues. V shed 4 bases and J 6 bases; nucleotides not matched to a gene: 7. Germline V gene lookup returns CDR1 LGHNA and CDR2 YNFKEQ. The CDR3 nucleotides are TGTGCCAGCAGCCTAGCAGGGGGCGCGGATGAAAAACTGTTTTTT. It specifies CASSLAGGADEKLFF.

This clone was recorded only once. This sequence joins TRBV14 and TRBJ2-5; a possible D gene is TRBD1 (6 bases). The length of the CDR3 is 14 residues. From germline, CDR1 is SGHDN and CDR2 FVKESK. Trimming shortened V by 3 bases and J by 5 bases, and 13 bases separated the two germline ends. This chain's CDR3 is CASSQSRQVETQYF. The CDR3 coding sequence is TGTGCCAGCAGCCAGAGTCGACAGGTGGAGACCCAGTACTTC.

The V gene is TRBV6-5, the J gene TRBJ2-2; no reliable D call. This CDR3 region has 13 residues. The germline CDR1 and CDR2 sequences are MNHEY and SVGAGI. With 7 bases removed from V and 1 base from J, the gap between germline ends came to 7 bases. The CDR3 sequence is CASTPGNTGELFF. The CDR3 coding sequence is TGTGCCAGCACCCCAGGGAACACCGGGGAGCTGTTTTTT.

The rearrangement uses TRBV4-3 and TRBJ2-2; D possibly corresponds to TRBD2 (6 bases). Trimming removed 5 bases from V and 6 bases from J, with 10 bases in between. The germline V gene encodes CDR1 LGHNA and CDR2 YSLEER. The CDR3 has 13 amino acids. This chain's CDR3 is CASSTVAAGELFF. The CDR3 DNA is TGCGCCAGCAGCACCGTAGCGGCCGGGGAGCTGTTTTTT.